This TCR beta chain emerged from a study of patients and donors after allogeneic stem cell transplantation. This clonotype came up many times. CDR3 size: 14 residues. V lost 1 base and J lost 1, with 7 bases in between. One entry per CDR3 protein, called by TCRdb with MiXCR from the RT-PCR reads. The data contain some 150,000 distinct CDR3 sequences, roughly 35% of them singletons. Sequenced: blood, either unsorted or a sorted T cell fraction (not recorded which). The gene calls are TRBV12-3 or TRBV12-4 and TRBJ1-1; D remains unclear. The receptor was isolated from a human donor who was either an allogeneic HSCT recipient or a stem cell or donor lymphocyte infusion donor (not recorded which). It is not recorded whose cells these are; they may come from a transplant donor. The CDR3 coding sequence is TGTGCCAGCAGTTTAGGAGGGAGGAACACTGAAGCTTTCTTT. This sequence encodes CASSLGGRNTEAFF.